The 28 T cell receptor beta chains listed next were all sequenced from one sample in a study of shared clonotypes between healthy human individuals. Assay used: immunoSEQ multiplex PCR; TCRdb lists only in-frame clones, some missing. The sample records hundreds of thousands of clones, roughly 95% being singletons. Only CD45RO-negative cells positively selected for CCR7 counted as naive CD8 cells, so terminally differentiated effector memory CD45RA+ cells were excluded. Source material: naive CD8+ T cells sorted from blood. These receptors originate from a woman aged 30 to 39 in good health.

The genes are TRBV4-1 and TRBJ2-2; no definite D call. The germline CDR1 and CDR2 sequences are MGHRA and YSYEKL. Trimming removed 4 bases from V and 6 bases from J, with 9 bases in between. The CDR3 runs to 13 residues. Written as DNA, the CDR3 is TGCGCCAGCAGCCTAGGTGGTTCCGGGGAGCTGTTTTTT. It translates to CASSLGGSGELFF.

The chain employs TRBV4-1 and TRBJ2-1; TRBD2 aligns across 9 bases. V shed 1 base and J 4 bases; nucleotides not matched to a gene: 2. The CDR3 has 15 amino acids. Per germline, CDR1 MGHRA and CDR2 YSYEKL. The CDR3 region has the DNA TGCGCCAGCAGCCAAGCTAGCGGGGCGTACAATGAGCAGTTCTTC. Translation: CASSQASGAYNEQFF.

This chain connects TRBV9 to TRBJ2-1, with TRBD2 matching over 13 bases. V dropped 6 bases and J dropped 7; count of bases not matched to a gene: 28. CDR3 size: 22 residues. In germline, CDR1 is SGDLS, CDR2 YYNGEE. In DNA form, the CDR3 reads TGTGCCAGCACCGCGGGCCCGGGACTAGCGGGACCCACCCCATACATTAAGAATGAGCAGTTCTTC. Encoded protein: CASTAGPGLAGPTPYIKNEQFF.

This chain links TRBV5-8 with TRBJ1-1; no definite D call. In germline, CDR1 is SGHTS, CDR2 YDEGEE. This CDR3 has 11 amino acids. V lost 4 bases and J lost 2, with 3 bases in between. Written as DNA, the CDR3 is TGTGCCAGCAGCCCCAACACTGAAGCTTTCTTT. It yields the protein CASSPNTEAFF.

V usage is TRBV6-5 and J usage is TRBJ2-5, with D perhaps matching TRBD2 (6 bases). The CDR3 runs to 16 residues. Germline CDR1 MNHEY, CDR2 SVGAGI. Trimming stripped 0 bases from V and 5 bases from J, with 16 bases between. CDR3 in DNA: TGTGCCAGCAGTTACTCGCCGGAGGGCAAAGGGGAGACCCAGTACTTC. Translated: CASSYSPEGKGETQYF.

The V gene is TRBV25-1, the J gene TRBJ1-4; 9 nucleotides agree with TRBD1. The germline V gene encodes CDR1 MGHDK and CDR2 SYGVNS. Germline trimming cut 3 bases from V and 7 bases from J; bases unmatched to any gene: 3. CDR3 length: 14 residues. The CDR3 here is CASSDGTGIEKLFF. The CDR3, as DNA: TGTGCCAGCAGTGACGGGACAGGGATTGAAAAACTGTTTTTT.

The chain joins TRBV15 to TRBJ2-5, with D perhaps TRBD1 (5 bases). V gave up 1 base and J gave up 0 bases, with 9 bases separating them. CDR1 is LNHNV and CDR2 is YYDKDF in the germline V gene (reference sequence). This CDR3 has 15 residues. This CDR3 reads CATSRVDSHQETQYF. CDR3 DNA: TGTGCCACCAGCAGAGTTGACAGTCACCAAGAGACCCAGTACTTC.

The chain employs TRBV7-8 and TRBJ2-1; 9 positions agree with TRBD2. This CDR3 comprises 15 residues. V gave up 3 bases and J gave up 3 bases; unmatched junction bases: 3. Germline V lookup: CDR1 SGHVS, CDR2 FQNEAQ. DNA of the CDR3: TGTGCCAGCAGCTTTAGCGGGAGTTTCTACAATGAGCAGTTCTTC. Translated, it gives CASSFSGSFYNEQFF.

The chain has TRBV25-1 and TRBJ1-5, with unresolved D. There are 15 residues in the CDR3. V was clipped by 0 bases and J by 0 bases, with 6 bases between them. Germline lookup yields CDR1 MGHDK and CDR2 SYGVNS. CDR3 in DNA: TGTGCCAGCAGTGAATACCGGTATAGCAATCAGCCCCAGCATTTT. Translating it yields CASSEYRYSNQPQHF.

The gene calls are TRBV19 and TRBJ2-1, with 7 positions matching TRBD2. Germline lookup yields CDR1 LNHDA and CDR2 SQIVND (reference sequence). Germline trimming cut 3 bases from V and 0 bases from J; bases unmatched to any gene: 8. The CDR3 runs 17 residues. For the CDR3, the DNA is TGTGCCAGTAGTATTATGGTGGGCGGGAGCTCCTACAATGAGCAGTTCTTC. It specifies CASSIMVGGSSYNEQFF.

This chain joins TRBV27 and TRBJ2-7; D might be TRBD1 (6 bases). There are 11 residues in the CDR3. Trimming left V 9 bases short and J 4 bases short, with 10 bases between. The germline V gene encodes CDR1 MNHEY and CDR2 SMNVEV (reference sequence). The chain's CDR3 is CASLQGYEQYF. CDR3 sequence (DNA): TGTGCCAGTCTGCAGGGGTACGAGCAGTACTTC.

In its sample, this clone was seen once. The sample contains more than one DNA sequence encoding this CDR3. The chain is built from TRBV19 and TRBJ1-1; D may be TRBD1 (5 bases). CDR1 is LNHDA and CDR2 is SQIVND in the germline V gene (reference sequence). V was pared by 7 bases and J by 1 base, with 13 bases between. This CDR3 has 14 residues. The CDR3 loop is CASTTWGGNTEAFF. The CDR3 DNA sequence: TGTGCCAGTACCACCTGGGGCGGGAACACTGAAGCTTTCTTT.

The chain is built from TRBV11-2 and TRBJ2-5, with no clear D. Trimming removed 6 bases from V and 7 bases from J, with 15 bases in between. Germline V lookup: CDR1 SGHAT, CDR2 FQNNGV. This CDR3 comprises 13 residues. The CDR3 DNA reads TGTGCCAGCAGTCCCCCTTCTGAGGCGACCCAGTACTTC. It specifies CASSPPSEATQYF.

The count of this clone is one. This rearrangement joins TRBV5-1 to TRBJ2-3, with D uncertain. Trimming cost V 0 bases and J 1 base, with 6 bases left between them. Germline CDR1 and CDR2: SGHRS and YFSETQ. This CDR3 is built from 14 residues. The CDR3 nucleotides read TGCGCCAGCAGCTTGGTTCGCGGCACAGATACGCAGTATTTT. Residues: CASSLVRGTDTQYF.

The CDR3 DNA follows: TGTGCCAGCAGTTTAACGAGTCTTAGTCGGTACTTC. This gives the protein CASSLTSLSRYF. This chain joins TRBV28 and TRBJ2-5; D gene unclear. The germline V gene encodes CDR1 MDHEN and CDR2 SYDVKM. This CDR3 contains 12 residues. Trimming removed 2 bases from V and 13 bases from J, with 14 bases in between.

The chain carries TRBV27 and TRBJ1-5, with TRBD1 identical over 7 bases. Looked up from germline, CDR1 is MNHEY and CDR2 is SMNVEV (reference sequence). J gave up 0 bases and V 5 bases, and 10 bases lay outside the gene matches. The CDR3 is 17 amino acids. The CDR3 bases are TGTGCCAGCAGTATGACAGGGAACTCCTATAGCAATCAGCCCCAGCATTTT. It codes for CASSMTGNSYSNQPQHF.

V is TRBV4-1 and J is TRBJ2-1; no reliable D call. Trimming removed 4 bases from V and 8 bases from J, with 18 bases in between. The CDR3 totals 15 residues. Germline assignment: CDR1 MGHRA and CDR2 YSYEKL. Written as DNA, the CDR3 is TGCGCCAGCAGCCGGACCGGGCTCATTCCCGATGAGCAGTTCTTC. As protein: CASSRTGLIPDEQFF.

The chain employs TRBV7-2 and TRBJ2-1; a possible D gene is TRBD2 (6 bases). Germline CDR1 and CDR2: SGHTA and FQGNSA. The CDR3 length is 16 residues. V was shortened by 3 bases and J by 3 bases, with 15 bases between the two germline ends. CDR3 bases: TGTGCCAGCAGCTTGTATCGGGACTTCTTCTACAATGAGCAGTTCTTC. It encodes CASSLYRDFFYNEQFF.

The genes are TRBV6-5 and TRBJ1-1; D is perhaps TRBD1 (6 bases). Trimming pared 2 bases from V and 0 bases from J, leaving 7 bases between. CDR3 size: 14 residues. Germline V gene data show CDR1 as MNHEY and CDR2 as SVGAGI. This CDR3 is CASSYGTLNTEAFF. CDR3 nucleotides: TGTGCCAGCAGTTACGGGACACTGAACACTGAAGCTTTCTTT.

The DNA of the CDR3 is TGTGCCAGCAGCTTGTGGGAGACAAAAGAGACCCAGTACTTC. This gives the protein CASSLWETKETQYF. This sequence joins TRBV11-2 and TRBJ2-5; maybe TRBD2 (5 bases). The CDR3 sequence is 14 residues long. Trimming cost V 3 bases and J 3 bases, with 11 bases left between them. Per germline, CDR1 SGHAT and CDR2 FQNNGV.

V and J are TRBV4-1 and TRBJ2-1, with a tentative D call TRBD2 (6 bases). The CDR3 runs 15 residues. Germline-derived CDR1 and CDR2 are MGHRA and YSYEKL. V gave up 0 bases and J gave up 3 bases, with 9 bases separating them. The CDR3 nucleotides read TGCGCCAGCAGCCAAGAGCGGGACCTCTACAATGAGCAGTTCTTC. This codes for CASSQERDLYNEQFF.

The rearrangement uses TRBV6-1 and TRBJ2-7, with a weak D call TRBD2 (6 bases). The germline gives CDR1 MNHNS, CDR2 SASEGT. The CDR3 has 15 amino acids. The V end lost 2 bases, the J end lost 2 bases, and 13 bases lay between the germline ends. CDR3 in amino acids: CASSELSAGPYEQYF. The CDR3 DNA reads as TGTGCCAGCAGTGAACTTTCGGCGGGGCCCTACGAGCAGTACTTC.

V and J are TRBV5-1 and TRBJ2-7; D is possibly TRBD2 (5 bases). The CDR3 has 14 residues. Germline values: CDR1 SGHRS, CDR2 YFSETQ. V gave up 0 bases and J gave up 2 bases, with 9 bases separating them. The CDR3 bases are TGCGCCAGCAGCTTGGGGGAGAACACCTACGAGCAGTACTTC. This translates into CASSLGENTYEQYF.

The V gene is TRBV28, the J gene TRBJ1-5; 7 bases are a match to TRBD1. Unmatched junction bases numbered 10, after V lost 6 bases and J lost 5 bases. Germline V gene data show CDR1 as MDHEN and CDR2 as SYDVKM. The CDR3 has 15 amino acids. The CDR3 nucleotides are TGTGCCAGCAGCCGAGACAGGGAGGGAGATCAGCCCCAGCATTTT. Encoded protein: CASSRDREGDQPQHF.

V usage is TRBV2 and J usage is TRBJ2-4; perhaps TRBD2 as D (5 bases). Germline V gene sequence: CDR1 SNHLY, CDR2 FYNNEI. Trimming shortened V by 8 bases and J by 1 base, and 15 bases separated the two germline ends. This CDR3 contains 15 residues. CDR3 residues: CASQGGRGAKNIQYF. The CDR3 nucleotides are TGTGCCAGCCAAGGCGGTCGAGGGGCCAAAAACATTCAGTACTTC. Variable domain in full (rest from reference TRBV2 and TRBJ2-4): EPEVTQTPSHQVTQMGQEVILRCVPISNHLYFYWYRQILGQKVEFLVSFYNNEISEKSEIFDDQFSVERPDGSNFTLKIRSTKLEDSAMYFCASQGGRGAKNIQYFGAGTRLSVL.

The chain is built from TRBV29-1 and TRBJ1-2; D call uncertain. The CDR3 is 13 residues long. Germline V lookup: CDR1 SQVTM, CDR2 ANQGSEA. V gave up 8 bases and J gave up 5 bases, with 18 bases separating them. Here the CDR3 DNA reads TGCAGCACTCCGGACCCGATTGGGTATGGCTACACCTTC. Translated, it gives CSTPDPIGYGYTF. The full variable domain, with the rest looked up from reference TRBV29-1 and TRBJ1-2, is SAVISQKPSRDICQRGTSLTIQCQVDSQVTMMFWYRQQPGQSLTLIATANQGSEATYESGFVIDKFPISRPNLTFSTLTVSNMSPEDSSIYLCSTPDPIGYGYTFGSGTRLTVV.

The chain has TRBV2 and TRBJ2-5; no clear D gene. Looked up from germline, CDR1 is SNHLY and CDR2 is FYNNEI. The V end lost 4 bases, the J end lost 5 bases, and 2 bases lay between the germline ends. The CDR3 spans 10 residues. The CDR3 here is CASSVETQYF. The DNA for the CDR3 is TGTGCCAGCAGTGTGGAGACCCAGTACTTC.

This clone occurred once. This chain links TRBV19 with TRBJ1-5; D is uncertain. This CDR3 spans 13 amino acids. Trimming pared 1 base from V and 4 bases from J, leaving 5 bases between. Germline loops: CDR1 LNHDA, CDR2 SQIVND (reference sequence). The CDR3 nucleotides are TGTGCCAGTAGTATAGTTCCAAATCAGCCCCAGCATTTT. Protein sequence: CASSIVPNQPQHF.